Listed here is a single T cell receptor (beta chain). The antigen is unknown. Using its own MiXCR run on the PCR reads, TCRdb lists one record per CDR3 protein. The sample comprises tens of thousands of distinct CDR3 sequences, approximately 49% of which are singletons, and 5.8% rests with the top ten. Indicated time point: late sampling 161 to 241 days after vaccination in three convalescent patients. The data were taken from a study of vaccination and CD4 T cells after COVID-19. Study details: Each convalescent patient was PCR positive for SARS-CoV-2 on nasal swab; nine cases were mild and one severe. Post-vaccination specimens were collected at a median of approximately 74 days following dose two (range 14 to 241). Whole-study findings and limits: Within the convalescent patients, spike mono-reactivity was found in 304 of 307 vaccine-specific clones.

Germline V gene sequence: CDR1 SNHLY, CDR2 FYNNEI. V lost 6 bases and J lost 2; bases outside the gene matches: 5. CDR3 length: 14 amino acids. The rearrangement links TRBV2 to TRBJ2-3; TRBD1 matches at 7 bases. The TCR originated in a human donor who had recovered from COVID-19. The starting material was CD4+ T cells from blood, obtained about 7 months after SARS-CoV-2 vaccination. The CDR3 spells CASSRDRNTDTQYF. The CDR3 DNA reads as TGTGCCAGCAGCCGGGACAGAAACACAGATACGCAGTATTTT.